This T cell receptor beta chain was sequenced in a study of T cell changes during pregnancy in multiple sclerosis. As to this clone: This sample also contains other DNA sequences that code for the same CDR3.

Here immunoSEQ multiplex PCR was the method, and the copy in TCRdb shows in-frame clones only, minus some. The sample lists 25,000 to 35,000 clones, approximately 90% occurring once. The germline V and J ends were trimmed by 4 bases and 8 bases, with 5 bases remaining between them. Per the germline V gene, CDR1 is GTSNPN and CDR2 is SVGIG (reference sequence). The CDR3 sequence is 10 residues long. The chain recombines TRBV30 with TRBJ1-4; no reliable D call. Source: peripheral blood, taken in the first trimester of pregnancy. The sequence was collected from a female donor in good health, enrolled as a control in a pregnancy study. CDR3 in amino acids: CAWKREKLFF. CDR3 nucleotide sequence: TGTGCCTGGAAGCGGGAAAAACTGTTTTTT.